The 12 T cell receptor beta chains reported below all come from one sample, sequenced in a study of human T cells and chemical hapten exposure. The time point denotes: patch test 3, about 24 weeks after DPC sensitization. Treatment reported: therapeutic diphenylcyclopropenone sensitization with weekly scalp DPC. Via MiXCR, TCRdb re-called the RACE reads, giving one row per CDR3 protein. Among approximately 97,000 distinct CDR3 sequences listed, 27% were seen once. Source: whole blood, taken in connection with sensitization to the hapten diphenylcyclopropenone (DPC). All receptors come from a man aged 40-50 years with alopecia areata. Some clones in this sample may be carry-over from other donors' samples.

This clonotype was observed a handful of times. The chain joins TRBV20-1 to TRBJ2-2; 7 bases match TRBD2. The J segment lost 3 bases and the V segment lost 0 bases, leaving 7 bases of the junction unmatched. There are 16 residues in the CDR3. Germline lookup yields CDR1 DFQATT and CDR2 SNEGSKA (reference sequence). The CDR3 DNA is TGCAGTGCTAGAGATACGGGAGGTGGCGACACCGGGGAGCTGTTTTTT. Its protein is CSARDTGGGDTGELFF.

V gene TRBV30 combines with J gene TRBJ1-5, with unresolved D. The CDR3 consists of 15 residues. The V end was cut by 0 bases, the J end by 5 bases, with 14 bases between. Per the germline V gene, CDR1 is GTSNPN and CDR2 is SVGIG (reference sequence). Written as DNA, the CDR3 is TGTGCCTGGAGTGTACCGGCACAGTGTTATCAGCCCCAGCATTTT. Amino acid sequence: CAWSVPAQCYQPQHF.

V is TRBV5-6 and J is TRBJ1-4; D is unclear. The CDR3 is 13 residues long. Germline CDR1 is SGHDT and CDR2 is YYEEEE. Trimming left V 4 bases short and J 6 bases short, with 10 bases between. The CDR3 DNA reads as TGTGCCAGCAGCGATGGACTGGATGAAAAACTGTTTTTT. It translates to CASSDGLDEKLFF.

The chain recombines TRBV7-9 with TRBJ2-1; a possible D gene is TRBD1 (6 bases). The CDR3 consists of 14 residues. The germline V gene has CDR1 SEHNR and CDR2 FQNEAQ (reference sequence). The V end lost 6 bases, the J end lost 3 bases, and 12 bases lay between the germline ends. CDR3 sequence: CASSPGQYYNEQFF. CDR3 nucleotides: TGTGCCAGCAGTCCCGGACAGTACTACAATGAGCAGTTCTTC.

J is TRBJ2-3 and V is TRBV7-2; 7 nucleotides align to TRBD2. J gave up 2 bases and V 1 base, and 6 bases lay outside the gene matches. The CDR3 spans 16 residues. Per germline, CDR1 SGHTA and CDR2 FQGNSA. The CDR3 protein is CASSLEAGRTTDTQYF. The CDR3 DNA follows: TGTGCCAGCAGCTTAGAAGCGGGACGGACCACAGATACGCAGTATTTT.

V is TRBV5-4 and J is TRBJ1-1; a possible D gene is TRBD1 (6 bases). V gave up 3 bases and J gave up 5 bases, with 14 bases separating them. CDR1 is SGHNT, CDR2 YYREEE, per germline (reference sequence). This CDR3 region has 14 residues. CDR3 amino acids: CASSSTGWGTEAFF. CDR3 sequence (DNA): TGTGCCAGCAGCTCTACAGGGTGGGGAACTGAAGCTTTCTTT. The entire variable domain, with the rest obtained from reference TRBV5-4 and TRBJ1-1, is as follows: ETGVTQSPTHLIKTRGQQVTLRCSSQSGHNTVSWYQQALGQGPQFIFQYYREEENGRGNFPPRFSGLQFPNYSSELNVNALELDDSALYLCASSSTGWGTEAFFGQGTRLTVV.

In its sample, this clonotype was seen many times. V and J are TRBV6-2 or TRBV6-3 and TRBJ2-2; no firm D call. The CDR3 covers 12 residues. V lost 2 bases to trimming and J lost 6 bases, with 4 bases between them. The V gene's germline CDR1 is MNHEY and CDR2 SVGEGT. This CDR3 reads CASSYGAGELFF. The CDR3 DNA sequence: TGTGCCAGCAGTTACGGTGCCGGGGAGCTGTTTTTT.

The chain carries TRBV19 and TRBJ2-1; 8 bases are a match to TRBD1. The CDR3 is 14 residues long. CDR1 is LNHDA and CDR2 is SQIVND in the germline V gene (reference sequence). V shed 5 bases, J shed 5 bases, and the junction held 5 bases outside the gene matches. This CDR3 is CASSLRTGNNEQFF. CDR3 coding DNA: TGTGCCAGTAGTCTACGGACAGGGAACAATGAGCAGTTCTTC.

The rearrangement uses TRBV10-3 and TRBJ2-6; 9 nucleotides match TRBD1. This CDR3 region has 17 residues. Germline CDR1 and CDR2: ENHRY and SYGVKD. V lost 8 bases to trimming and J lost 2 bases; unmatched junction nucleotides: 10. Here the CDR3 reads CAIRPGTGPPGANVLTF. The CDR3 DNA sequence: TGTGCCATCCGCCCCGGGACAGGGCCCCCTGGGGCCAACGTCCTGACTTTC.

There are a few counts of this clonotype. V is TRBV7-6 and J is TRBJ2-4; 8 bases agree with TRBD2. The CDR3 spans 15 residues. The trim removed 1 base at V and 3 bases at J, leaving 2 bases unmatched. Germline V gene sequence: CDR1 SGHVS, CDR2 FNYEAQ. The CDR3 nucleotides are TGTGCCAGCAGCTTAGGAGCGGGAGTCAAAAACATTCAGTACTTC. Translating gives CASSLGAGVKNIQYF.

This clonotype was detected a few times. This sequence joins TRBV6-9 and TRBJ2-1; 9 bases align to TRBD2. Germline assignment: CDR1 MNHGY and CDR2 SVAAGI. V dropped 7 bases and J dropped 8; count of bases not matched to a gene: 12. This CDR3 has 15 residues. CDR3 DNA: TGTGCCAGCAAACGTTCCGGGACTAGCCGGGATGAGCAGTTCTTC. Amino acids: CASKRSGTSRDEQFF.

The CDR3 region has the DNA TGTGCCAGCAGCTTAAAAGGTAGGCAGAACACTGAAGCTTTCTTT. This codes for CASSLKGRQNTEAFF. The V and J genes are TRBV13 and TRBJ1-1; unclear D gene. The length of the CDR3 is 15 residues. Trimming shortened V by 2 bases and J by 1 base, and 11 bases separated the two germline ends. CDR1 PRHDT and CDR2 FYEKMQ come from the germline V gene (reference sequence).